One sample yielded the 5 T cell receptor beta chains listed below, sequenced in a study of blood T cell repertoires in COVID-19. Sequencing used immunoSEQ multiplex PCR; TCRdb keeps in-frame clones, though not all of them. Among about 130,000 clones, 83% were seen once, and the ten largest hold under 20%. Sequenced sample: PBMCs or T cells enriched from blood (not recorded which). These receptor sequences come from a man under 40 who had recovered from COVID-19.

The count of this clone is one. Distinct nucleotide sequences in the sample also encode this CDR3. CDR3 coding DNA: TGTGCCAGTAGTATAGCTTCAGATACGCAGTATTTT. This sequence encodes CASSIASDTQYF. The chain couples TRBV19 to TRBJ2-3, with D unclear. This CDR3 spans 12 amino acids. In germline, CDR1 is LNHDA, CDR2 SQIVND (reference sequence). The germline V and J ends were trimmed by 1 base and 4 bases, with 3 bases remaining between them.

V usage is TRBV5-5 and J usage is TRBJ2-3; possibly TRBD2 for D (7 bases). This CDR3 contains 16 residues. The V end was cut by 1 base, the J end by 6 bases, with 18 bases between. In germline, CDR1 is SGHKS, CDR2 YYEKEE (reference sequence). The CDR3 bases are TGTGCCAGCAGCTTGAGGGGGGGCCCGACCCCCGATACGCAGTATTTT. Protein: CASSLRGGPTPDTQYF. Combining the CDR3 with reference TRBV5-5 and TRBJ2-3 gives the whole variable domain DAGVTQSPTHLIKTRGQQVTLRCSPISGHKSVSWYQQVLGQGPQFIFQYYEKEERGRGNFPDRFSARQFPNYSSELNVNALLLGDSALYLCASSLRGGPTPDTQYFGPGTRLTVL.

This rearrangement joins TRBV5-1 to TRBJ2-5; TRBD1 aligns across 8 bases. After removal of 0 bases from V and 5 bases from J, the junction contained 6 bases not matched to a gene. Germline CDR1 reads SGHRS; CDR2 reads YFSETQ. The CDR3 is 15 amino acids. CDR3 residues: CASSLVQGEWETQYF. CDR3 coding DNA: TGCGCCAGCAGCTTGGTACAGGGGGAGTGGGAGACCCAGTACTTC.

The rearrangement uses TRBV18 and TRBJ2-7, with a tentative D call TRBD1 (6 bases). This CDR3 contains 14 residues. With 2 bases removed from V and 0 bases from J, the gap between germline ends came to 8 bases. Looked up from germline, CDR1 is KGHSH and CDR2 is LQKENI. CDR3 coding DNA: TGTGCCAGCTCACCATCGGGACACTCCTACGAGCAGTACTTC. This gives the protein CASSPSGHSYEQYF.

The genes are TRBV14 and TRBJ2-1; D uncertain. Looked up from germline, CDR1 is SGHDN and CDR2 is FVKESK. The V end was cut by 1 base, the J end by 8 bases, with 3 bases between. The CDR3 has 11 residues. The CDR3 is CASSQAYEQFF. CDR3 nucleotide sequence: TGTGCCAGCAGCCAAGCTTATGAGCAGTTCTTC.